The clone carrying this T cell receptor beta chain was counted only a few times. What it recognizes is unknown. The CDR3 spans 13 residues. Germline V lookup: CDR1 SGHRS, CDR2 YFSETQ. Trimming took 3 bases from V and 7 from J; bases not matched to a gene: 6. This entry belongs to a study of T-cell memory formation after mild COVID-19. Study-level results: Clones that contracted from day 15 to 85 were balanced CD4/CD8, while later expanders leaned CD4+.

One entry per CDR3 protein results from TCRdb running MiXCR on the 5' RACE reads. Counted here are roughly 51,000 distinct CDR3 sequences, 7% to 8% occurring once; the ten biggest clones make up roughly 1.5%. The sample comprised PBMCs or a T cell subset sorted from them (not recorded which). The source of this sequence is a young man who had mild COVID-19 (a few samples of this study predate the infection). Cell type and time point are not known. This chain connects TRBV5-1 to TRBJ2-7, with 8 bases matching TRBD1. CDR3 DNA: TGCGCCAGCAGCTCCGGACAGGGAAGTGAGCAGTACGTC. Protein: CASSSGQGSEQYV.